This T cell receptor beta chain was captured by sequencing in a study of T-cell reconstitution after alpha-beta-depleted transplantation in children. V lost 1 base to trimming and J lost 0 bases; unmatched junction nucleotides: 2. This CDR3 comprises 15 residues. Germline V gives CDR1 SGHTA, CDR2 FQGNSA. Notes on the study in general: Recipient T cells and thymic progenitors that survived were the source of the high TCRbeta diversity seen at day 60 in some patients.

Unique molecular identifiers were incorporated when the TCRbeta library was constructed. Each CDR3 protein is one row after TCRdb ran MiXCR on the PCR reads. The repertoire includes some 130,000 distinct CDR3 sequences, about a tenth of them detected once, and approximately 25% sits in the top ten. To note about this clonotype: Its target is not known.

The material was PBMCs, mostly from graft donor cells, obtained 180 days after TCRalphabeta/CD19-depleted stem cell transplant. The source of this sequence is a girl under three years old who had a stem cell transplant for combined immunodeficiency, so the T cells may come from the graft donor. The J gene is TRBJ1-2, the V gene TRBV7-2; 7 positions match TRBD1. The CDR3: CASSLDRGSNYGYTF. The CDR3 nucleotides read TGTGCCAGCAGCTTAGACAGGGGCTCTAACTATGGCTACACCTTC.